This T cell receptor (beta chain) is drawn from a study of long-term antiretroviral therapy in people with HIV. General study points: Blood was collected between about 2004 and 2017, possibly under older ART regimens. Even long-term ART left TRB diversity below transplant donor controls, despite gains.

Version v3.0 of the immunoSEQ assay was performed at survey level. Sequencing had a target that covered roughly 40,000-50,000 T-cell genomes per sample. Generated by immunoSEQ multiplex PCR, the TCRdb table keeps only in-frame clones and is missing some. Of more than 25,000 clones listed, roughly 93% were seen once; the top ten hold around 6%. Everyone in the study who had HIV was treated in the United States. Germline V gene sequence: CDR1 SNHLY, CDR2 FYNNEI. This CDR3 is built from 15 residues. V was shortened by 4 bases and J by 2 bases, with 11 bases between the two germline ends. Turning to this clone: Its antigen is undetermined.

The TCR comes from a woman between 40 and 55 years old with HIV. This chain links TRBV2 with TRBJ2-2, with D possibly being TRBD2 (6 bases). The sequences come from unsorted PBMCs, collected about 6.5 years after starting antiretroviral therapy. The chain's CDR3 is CASSGVRGNTGELFF. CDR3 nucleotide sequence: TGTGCCAGCAGTGGCGTGCGGGGAAACACCGGGGAGCTGTTTTTT.